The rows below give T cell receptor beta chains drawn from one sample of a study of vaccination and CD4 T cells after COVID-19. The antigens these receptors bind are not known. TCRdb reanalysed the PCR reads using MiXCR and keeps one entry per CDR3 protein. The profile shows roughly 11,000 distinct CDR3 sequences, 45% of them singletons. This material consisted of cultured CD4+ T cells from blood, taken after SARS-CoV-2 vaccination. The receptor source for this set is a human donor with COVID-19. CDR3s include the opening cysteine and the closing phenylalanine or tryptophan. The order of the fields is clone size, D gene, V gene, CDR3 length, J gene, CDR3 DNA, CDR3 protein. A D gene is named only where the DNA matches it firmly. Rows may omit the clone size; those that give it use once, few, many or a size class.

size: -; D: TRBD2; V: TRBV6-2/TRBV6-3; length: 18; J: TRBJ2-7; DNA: TGTGCCAGCAGTTACCTCGCCCCCCTGGCTTCGGGGGGCTACGAGCAGTACTTC; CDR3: CASSYLAPLASGGYEQYF
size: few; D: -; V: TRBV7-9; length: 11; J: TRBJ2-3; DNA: TGTGCCAGCAGCTTATCAGATACGCAGTATTTT; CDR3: CASSLSDTQYF
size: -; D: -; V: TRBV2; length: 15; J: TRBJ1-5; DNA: TGTGCCAGCACCAAAGACAGCAATAGCAATCAGCCCCAGCATTTT; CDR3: CASTKDSNSNQPQHF
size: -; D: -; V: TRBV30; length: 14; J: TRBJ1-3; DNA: TGTGCCTCGGTACAAAGGACTCGGGGAAACACCATATATTTT; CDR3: CASVQRTRGNTIYF
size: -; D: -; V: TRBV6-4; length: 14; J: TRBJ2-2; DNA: TGTGCCAGCAGTCTTACAGCGAACACCGGGGAGCTGTTTTTT; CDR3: CASSLTANTGELFF
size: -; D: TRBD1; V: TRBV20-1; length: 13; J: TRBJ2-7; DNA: TGCAGTGACCGGGACAGCCCTCTCTACGAGCAGTACTTC; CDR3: CSDRDSPLYEQYF
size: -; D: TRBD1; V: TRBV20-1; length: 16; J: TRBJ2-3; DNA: TGCAGTGCCCTACCGGGACAGGGGGCGCAATCAGATACGCAGTATTTT; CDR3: CSALPGQGAQSDTQYF
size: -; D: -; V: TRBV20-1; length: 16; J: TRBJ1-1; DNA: TGCAGTGCTGTTTCTCGTCGACAGTCTCTTTTCCCTGAAGCTTTCTTT; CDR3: CSAVSRRQSLFPEAFF
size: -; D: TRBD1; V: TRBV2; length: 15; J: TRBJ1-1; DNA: TGTGCCAGCTCTGGACAGGGTCGGAGGAACACTGAAGCTTTCTTT; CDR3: CASSGQGRRNTEAFF
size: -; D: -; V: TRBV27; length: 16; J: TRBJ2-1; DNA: TGTGCCAGCACCTCTCGGGACCCCGCTGGGTACAATGAGCAGTTCTTC; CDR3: CASTSRDPAGYNEQFF
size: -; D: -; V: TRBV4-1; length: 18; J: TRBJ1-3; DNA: TGCGCCAGCAGCCAAGTGGATATGGGCATGCTAGCTGGAAACACCATATATTTT; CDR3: CASSQVDMGMLAGNTIYF
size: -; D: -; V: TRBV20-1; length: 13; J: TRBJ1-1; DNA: TGCAGTGCTAGATACAGGGCCGACACTGAAGCTTTCTTT; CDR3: CSARYRADTEAFF
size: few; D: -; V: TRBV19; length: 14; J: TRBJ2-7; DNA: TGTGCCAGTAGTATACGTCCGGGGTTGGGTGAGCAGTACTTC; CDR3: CASSIRPGLGEQYF
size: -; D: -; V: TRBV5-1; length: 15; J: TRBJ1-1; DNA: TGCGCCAGCAGCCTAGCCGGGGGGCGAGGGACTGAAGCTTTCTTT; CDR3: CASSLAGGRGTEAFF
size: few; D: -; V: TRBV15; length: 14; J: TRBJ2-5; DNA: TGTGCCACCAGCCCCCGGGCAGGGGGGGGGACCCAGTACTTC; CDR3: CATSPRAGGGTQYF
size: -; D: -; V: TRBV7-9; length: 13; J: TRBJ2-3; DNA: TGTACCAGCAGCCCGAAGGGGGCAGATACGCAGTATTTT; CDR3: CTSSPKGADTQYF
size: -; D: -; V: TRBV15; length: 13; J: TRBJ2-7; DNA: TGTGCCACCAGCGGACAGTTGGGCTACGAGCAGTACTTC; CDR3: CATSGQLGYEQYF
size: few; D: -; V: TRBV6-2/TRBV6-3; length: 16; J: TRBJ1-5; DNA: TGTGCCAGCAGCCGCACGAGCACAGGTTCTAATCAGCCCCAGCATTTT; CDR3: CASSRTSTGSNQPQHF
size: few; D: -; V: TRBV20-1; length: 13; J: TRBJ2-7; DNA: TGCAGTGCTAGCGGGGGGCTCTCCTACGAGCAGTACTTC; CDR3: CSASGGLSYEQYF
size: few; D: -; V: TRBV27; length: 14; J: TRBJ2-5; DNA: TGTGCCAGCAGTTTAGGGAACAGGGCTGAGACCCAGTACTTC; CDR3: CASSLGNRAETQYF
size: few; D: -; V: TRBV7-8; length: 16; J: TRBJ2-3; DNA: TGTGCCAGCAGTGAGGAGGCCGGGACCTTCACAGATACGCAGTATTTT; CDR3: CASSEEAGTFTDTQYF
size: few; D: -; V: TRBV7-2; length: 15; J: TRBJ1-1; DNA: TGTGCCAGCAGCCCGCAGATTGGAAGGAGCACTGAAGCTTTCTTT; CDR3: CASSPQIGRSTEAFF
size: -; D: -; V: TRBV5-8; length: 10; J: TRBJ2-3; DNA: TGTGCCAGCAGCTTTAATACGCAGTATTTT; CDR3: CASSFNTQYF
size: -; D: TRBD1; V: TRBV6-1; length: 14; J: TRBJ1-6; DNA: TGTGCCAGCAGTGAAGAGACAGGGGCTTCACCCCTCCACTTT; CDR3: CASSEETGASPLHF
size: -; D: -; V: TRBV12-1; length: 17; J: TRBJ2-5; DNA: TGTGCCAGCAGCGCGGGACTAGCGGGGGTGTACCAAGAGACCCAGTACTTC; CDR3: CASSAGLAGVYQETQYF
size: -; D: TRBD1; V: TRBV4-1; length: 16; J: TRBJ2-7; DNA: TGCGCCAGCAGCCTTACACATGGGACAGTCACCTACGAGCAGTACTTC; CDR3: CASSLTHGTVTYEQYF
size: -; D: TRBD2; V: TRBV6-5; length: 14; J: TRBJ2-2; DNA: TGTGCCAGCAGTTTTGGACTAGTTAACGGGGAGCTGTTTTTT; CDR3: CASSFGLVNGELFF
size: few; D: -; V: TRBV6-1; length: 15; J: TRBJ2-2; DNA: TGTGCCAGCAGCAAGACAATCACGAACACCGGGGAGCTGTTTTTT; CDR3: CASSKTITNTGELFF
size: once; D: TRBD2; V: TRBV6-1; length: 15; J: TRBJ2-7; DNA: TGTGCCAGTCAAAACGAGCGGGGAGGCCCCTACGAGCAGTACTTC; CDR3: CASQNERGGPYEQYF
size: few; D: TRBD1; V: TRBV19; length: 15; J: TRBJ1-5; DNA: TGTGCCAGTAACGGACAGGCCCAAAGAACTCAGCCCCAGCATTTT; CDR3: CASNGQAQRTQPQHF
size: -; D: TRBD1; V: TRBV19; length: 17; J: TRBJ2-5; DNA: TGTGCCAGTAGTCCCCGGGGGGGGGACAGGGGGCGAGAGACCCAGTACTTC; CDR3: CASSPRGGDRGRETQYF
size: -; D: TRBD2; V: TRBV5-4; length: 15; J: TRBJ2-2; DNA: TGTGCCAGCAGCTTGGCGGGGGGGGACACCGGGGAGCTGTTTTTT; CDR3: CASSLAGGDTGELFF
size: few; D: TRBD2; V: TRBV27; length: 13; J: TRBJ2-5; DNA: TGTGCCAGCAGGAAGCGGGGGTGGGAGACCCAGTACTTC; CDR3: CASRKRGWETQYF
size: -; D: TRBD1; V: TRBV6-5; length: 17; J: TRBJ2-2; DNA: TGTGCCAGCAGTTACCGAGCCGGGACAGGGGGCGCCGGGGAGCTGTTTTTT; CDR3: CASSYRAGTGGAGELFF
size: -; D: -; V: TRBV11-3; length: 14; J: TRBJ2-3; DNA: TGTGCCAGCAGCTTGACTGCTAGCACAGATACGCAGTATTTT; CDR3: CASSLTASTDTQYF
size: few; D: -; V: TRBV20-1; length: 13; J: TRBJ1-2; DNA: TGCAGTGCTATCCCCGGGGCCAACTATGGCTACACCTTC; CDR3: CSAIPGANYGYTF
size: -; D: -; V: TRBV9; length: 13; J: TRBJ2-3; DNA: -; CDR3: CASSVGGGTQWYF
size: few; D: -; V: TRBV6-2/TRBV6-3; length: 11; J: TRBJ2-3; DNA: TGTGCCAGCAGGGGGCTCCATACGCAGTATTTT; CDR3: CASRGLHTQYF
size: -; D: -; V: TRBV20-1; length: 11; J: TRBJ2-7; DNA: TGCAGTGGAACAGGGACCTACGAGCAGTACTTC; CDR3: CSGTGTYEQYF
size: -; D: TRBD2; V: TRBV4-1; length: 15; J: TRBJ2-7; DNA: TGCGCCAGCAGCCAGGGAGCGGGGGGCACCTACGAGCAGTACTTC; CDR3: CASSQGAGGTYEQYF
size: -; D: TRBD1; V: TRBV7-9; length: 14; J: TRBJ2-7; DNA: TGTGCCAGCAGCTCCGGACAGGGTAACGACGAGCAGTACTTC; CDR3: CASSSGQGNDEQYF
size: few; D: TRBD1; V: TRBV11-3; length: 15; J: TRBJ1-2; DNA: TGTGCCAGCAGCCCCAACAGGGGAGCTAACTATGGCTACACCTTC; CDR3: CASSPNRGANYGYTF
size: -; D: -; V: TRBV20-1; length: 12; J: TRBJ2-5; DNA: TGCAGTGCCCGGACGAACCAAGAGACCCAGTACTTC; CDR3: CSARTNQETQYF
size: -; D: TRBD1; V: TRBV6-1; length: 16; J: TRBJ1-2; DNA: TGTGCCAGCCGGAGGGGGCCGGGAAGAGGGGACTATGGCTACACCTTC; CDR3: CASRRGPGRGDYGYTF
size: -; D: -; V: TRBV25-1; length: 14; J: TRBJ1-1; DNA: TGTGCCAGCAGTGAACAGGGACGGAACACTGAAGCTTTCTTT; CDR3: CASSEQGRNTEAFF
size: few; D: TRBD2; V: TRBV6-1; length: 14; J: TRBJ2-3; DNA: TGTGCCAGCGAGCGGGACCTAGGCACAGATACGCAGTATTTT; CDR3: CASERDLGTDTQYF
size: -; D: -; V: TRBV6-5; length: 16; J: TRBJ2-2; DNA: TGTGCCAGCAGTTACCGGACGCCCGCGAACACCGGGGAGCTGTTTTTT; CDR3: CASSYRTPANTGELFF
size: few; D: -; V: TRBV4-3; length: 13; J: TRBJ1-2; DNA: TGCGCCAGCAGCCAAGTCTCGGCAGGGCGCTACACCTTC; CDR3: CASSQVSAGRYTF
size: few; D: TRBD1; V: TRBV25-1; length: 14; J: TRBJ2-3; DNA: TGTGCCAGCAGTGTGACAGGGACCACAGATACGCAGTATTTT; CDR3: CASSVTGTTDTQYF
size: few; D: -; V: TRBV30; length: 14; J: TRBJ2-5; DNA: TGTGCCCGGGGGGGACAGGGCATCCAAGTGGCCCAGTACTTC; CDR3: CARGGQGIQVAQYF
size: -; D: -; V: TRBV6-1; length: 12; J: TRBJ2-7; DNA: TGTGCCAGCAGTGAAGTTGGGGGCGAGCAGTACTTC; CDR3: CASSEVGGEQYF
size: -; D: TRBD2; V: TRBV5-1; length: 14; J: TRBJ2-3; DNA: TGCGCCAGCGGAGCGGGGGGTTACACAGATACACAGTATTTT; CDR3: CASGAGGYTDTQYF
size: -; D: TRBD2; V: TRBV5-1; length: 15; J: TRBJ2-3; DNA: TGCGCCAGCAGGACCGGGACTAGCTTCTTGGATACGCAGTATTTT; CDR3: CASRTGTSFLDTQYF